The 21 T cell receptor beta chains below come from one sample, sequenced in a study of CD8 T cells in ankylosing spondylitis (dated by TCRdb to about 2017). To prepare the library, 5' RACE was applied. The listed sequencing device is Illumina HiSeq 2500. TCRdb handled the public reads itself, with Q25 trimming in fastp and clone calling in MiXCR, and kept productive beta chains. Every CDR3 protein is listed once, alongside the most common genes and DNA of its rows. The sample includes fewer than 250,000 distinct CDR3 sequences, with 32% observed a single time. The biggest ten clones account for around 4.2% of the sample. The sequenced sample was blood, either unsorted or a sorted T cell fraction (not recorded which). The receptors originated from a male donor with ankylosing spondylitis or in good health (not recorded which).

This clonotype was counted many times. The V call is TRBV29-1, the J call TRBJ1-2; TRBD1 aligns across 7 bases. There are 12 residues in the CDR3. V lost 7 bases and J lost 6; bases outside the gene matches: 8. Per germline, CDR1 SQVTM and CDR2 ANQGSEA. The CDR3 DNA reads TGCAGCGGGACGACAGGGTACAATGGCTACACCTTC. This sequence encodes CSGTTGYNGYTF.

This clonotype was observed a few times. The chain links TRBV5-6 to TRBJ2-2, with D perhaps TRBD2 (6 bases). This CDR3 is 16 amino acids long. V was clipped by 3 bases and J by 4 bases, with 16 bases between them. Germline V gene sequence: CDR1 SGHDT, CDR2 YYEEEE. DNA for the CDR3: TGTGCCAGCAGCTGGGTGGATCGGGGGTTCACCGGGGAGCTGTTTTTT. Protein product: CASSWVDRGFTGELFF.

The gene calls are TRBV10-3 and TRBJ2-5; a weak D match, TRBD1 (5 bases). The germline V gene encodes CDR1 ENHRY and CDR2 SYGVKD. The CDR3 runs to 16 residues. V lost 2 bases, J lost 4 bases, and 17 bases lay in between. This CDR3 is CAISEAERRGTETQYF. In DNA form, the CDR3 reads TGTGCCATCAGTGAGGCCGAACGAAGGGGTACAGAGACCCAGTACTTC.

The chain is built from TRBV6-2 or TRBV6-3 and TRBJ1-4; D uncertain. The germline gives CDR1 MNHEY, CDR2 SVGEGT. V was pared by 6 bases and J by 4 bases, with 18 bases between. The CDR3 runs to 16 residues. In DNA, the CDR3 is TGTGCCAGCAGAACACCTTCATTGGGAAATAATGAAAAACTGTTTTTT. The encoded protein is CASRTPSLGNNEKLFF.

The rearrangement joins TRBV7-2 to TRBJ2-2; 10 positions match TRBD1. The CDR3 is 15 amino acids. With 4 bases clipped from V and 7 bases from J, the junction kept 6 bases outside the gene matches. Per germline, CDR1 SGHTA and CDR2 FQGNSA. The CDR3 region is CASSSPGQGNGELFF. In DNA form, the CDR3 reads TGTGCCAGCAGCTCTCCGGGACAGGGGAACGGGGAGCTGTTTTTT.

The chain employs TRBV5-1 and TRBJ2-3; tentatively, D is TRBD2 (6 bases). V shed 0 bases and J shed 14 bases, with 13 bases lying between them. The CDR3 consists of 12 residues. Germline lookup yields CDR1 SGHRS and CDR2 YFSETQ. DNA of the CDR3: TGCGCCAGCAGCTTGGTCGGCGGGGTAAGGTATTTT. The encoded protein is CASSLVGGVRYF. The full variable domain, rest sourced from reference TRBV5-1 and TRBJ2-3, is KAGVTQTPRYLIKTRGQQVTLSCSPISGHRSVSWYQQTPGQGLQFLFEYFSETQRNKGNFPGRFSGRQFSNSRSEMNVSTLELGDSALYLCASSLVGGVRYFGPGTRLTVL.

The sample holds many counts of this clonotype. V gene TRBV5-6 combines with J gene TRBJ2-5, with D hard to call. Trimming took off 3 bases at V and 5 bases at J, with 17 bases between the two ends. CDR1 is SGHDT and CDR2 is YYEEEE in the germline V gene. This CDR3 comprises 15 residues. Here the CDR3 DNA reads TGTGCCAGCAGCTCAACGCCGGGTCTCTGGGAGACCCAGTACTTC. It is translated as CASSSTPGLWETQYF.

The chain couples TRBV3-1 to TRBJ1-1; possibly TRBD1 for D (5 bases). CDR1 and CDR2 (germline): LGHDT, YNNKEL (reference sequence). V gave up 1 base and J gave up 6 bases, with 12 bases separating them. The CDR3 totals 14 residues. CDR3 coding DNA: TGTGCCAGCAGCCAAGGGACGGGGGAGGCTGAAGCTTTCTTT. Translation gives CASSQGTGEAEAFF.

A few counts support this clonotype. The genes are TRBV2 and TRBJ2-1; 8 nucleotides align to TRBD1. The CDR3 is 15 amino acids. Trimming at V came to 6 bases and at J to 8 bases, leaving 12 bases not matched to a gene. Looked up from germline, CDR1 is SNHLY and CDR2 is FYNNEI. In nucleotides, the CDR3 is TGTGCCAGCAGCTTGGACAGGGCGCGTATCGATGAGCAGTTCTTC. It yields the protein CASSLDRARIDEQFF.

There are a few counts of this clonotype. This chain uses TRBV4-1 with TRBJ1-5; no clear D. Trimming pared 1 base from V and 0 bases from J, leaving 13 bases between. Germline values: CDR1 MGHRA, CDR2 YSYEKL. The CDR3 length is 17 residues. CDR3 sequence reads: CASSQVPRLISNQPQHF. The CDR3 DNA sequence: TGCGCCAGCAGCCAAGTCCCCCGTCTGATTAGCAATCAGCCCCAGCATTTT.

This clonotype occurred a few times. This chain joins TRBV5-4 and TRBJ1-3, with unresolved D. Germline V lookup: CDR1 SGHNT, CDR2 YYREEE (reference sequence). The CDR3 is 17 amino acids. The V end lost 3 bases, the J end lost 0 bases, and 16 bases lay between the germline ends. The chain's CDR3 is CASSSQAQRPSGNTIYF. The CDR3 bases are TGTGCCAGCAGCTCTCAAGCCCAGCGTCCCTCTGGAAACACCATATATTTT. The entire variable domain, with the rest obtained from reference TRBV5-4 and TRBJ1-3, is as follows: ETGVTQSPTHLIKTRGQQVTLRCSSQSGHNTVSWYQQALGQGPQFIFQYYREEENGRGNFPPRFSGLQFPNYSSELNVNALELDDSALYLCASSSQAQRPSGNTIYFGEGSWLTVV.

There are a few counts of this clonotype. The chain recombines TRBV12-3 or TRBV12-4 with TRBJ2-1; D not certain. The CDR3 totals 11 residues. Trimming left V 6 bases short and J 8 bases short, with 8 bases between. The DNA of the CDR3 is TGTGCCAGCAGAGAAGAGCATGAGCAGTTCTTC. Translated, it gives CASREEHEQFF.

This clonotype was seen a handful of times. The chain is built from TRBV20-1 and TRBJ2-2; D is undetermined. Between the trimmed V and J ends, which lost 3 bases and 5 bases, there was a span of 16 bases. The V gene's germline CDR1 is DFQATT and CDR2 SNEGSKA (reference sequence). CDR3 length: 15 residues. The CDR3 DNA reads TGCAGTGCTAGGATCGGGTCAAAGTCGACCGGGGAGCTGTTTTTT. Translation gives CSARIGSKSTGELFF.

The DNA of the CDR3 is TGTGCCAGCAGAGGACAGGGGATAGGGACCCAGTACTTC. It encodes CASRGQGIGTQYF. The V and J genes are TRBV6-1 and TRBJ2-5; TRBD1 agrees at 9 bases. V lost 6 bases, J lost 7 bases, and 6 bases stayed unmatched. Germline values: CDR1 MNHNS, CDR2 SASEGT. The CDR3 is made up of 13 amino acids.

This clonotype was counted a single time. The rearrangement links TRBV7-9 to TRBJ2-5, with TRBD1 matching 7 bases. V lost 5 bases, J lost 4 bases, and 4 bases stayed unmatched. Per the germline V gene, CDR1 is SEHNR and CDR2 is FQNEAQ (reference sequence). This CDR3 has 13 residues. The CDR3 loop is CASSPTGLETQYF. For the CDR3, the DNA is TGTGCCAGCAGCCCGACAGGGTTAGAGACCCAGTACTTC.

This chain links TRBV12-3 or TRBV12-4 with TRBJ2-1; D not resolved. Trimming left V 3 bases short and J 8 bases short, with 11 bases between. This CDR3 is built from 13 residues. The CDR3 bases are TGTGCCAGCAGTTTGCTAGGAGAGCATGAGCAGTTCTTC. It translates to CASSLLGEHEQFF.

This clonotype was detected ten times or more. The chain recombines TRBV20-1 with TRBJ1-1; D unclear. This CDR3 spans 13 amino acids. The ends were cut back, 1 base at V and 3 bases at J, with 9 bases in the middle. Germline V CDR1 and CDR2: DFQATT, SNEGSKA (reference sequence). For the CDR3, the DNA is TGCAGTGCTAGAGCGGCGGAATACACTGAAGCTTTCTTT. It is translated as CSARAAEYTEAFF.

This clonotype has a count of ten or more. The gene calls are TRBV29-1 and TRBJ1-2; no clear D. The ends were cut back, 6 bases at V and 7 bases at J, with 18 bases in the middle. Looked up from germline, CDR1 is SQVTM and CDR2 is ANQGSEA. The CDR3 contains 13 residues. The DNA of the CDR3 is TGCAGCGTAGATACGCAAGGTGGCCCTGGCTACACCTTC. This gives the protein CSVDTQGGPGYTF. Supplemented by reference TRBV29-1 and TRBJ1-2, the full variable domain reads SAVISQKPSRDICQRGTSLTIQCQVDSQVTMMFWYRQQPGQSLTLIATANQGSEATYESGFVIDKFPISRPNLTFSTLTVSNMSPEDSSIYLCSVDTQGGPGYTFGSGTRLTVV.

This chain connects TRBV16 to TRBJ1-1; D is ambiguous. Germline-derived CDR1 and CDR2 are KGHSY and FQNENV. V gave up 0 bases and J gave up 6 bases, with 11 bases separating them. The CDR3 consists of 14 residues. Written as DNA, the CDR3 is TGTGCCAGCAGCCAATCGGTAAATGGGGCTGAAGCTTTCTTT. Its protein is CASSQSVNGAEAFF.

The rearrangement joins TRBV20-1 to TRBJ1-5, with D perhaps TRBD1 (6 bases). The CDR3 spans 13 residues. V was cut by 4 bases and J by 5 bases, with 12 bases left in between. Germline CDR1 and CDR2: DFQATT and SNEGSKA (reference sequence). The DNA for the CDR3 is TGCAGTGCTAAGGGGGTAGAGTATCAGCCCCAGCATTTT. It is translated as CSAKGVEYQPQHF.

This clonotype was counted a few times. V and J are TRBV5-5 and TRBJ2-1; D is possibly TRBD1 (6 bases). Germline V gives CDR1 SGHKS, CDR2 YYEKEE (reference sequence). Trimming stripped 0 bases from V and 6 bases from J, with 13 bases between. The CDR3 consists of 15 residues. For the CDR3, the DNA is TGTGCCAGCAGCTTGGCCTATAGAGGGGGCAATGAGCAGTTCTTC. It codes for CASSLAYRGGNEQFF.